The present T cell receptor beta chain was sequenced within a study of blood T cell repertoires in COVID-19 (dated by TCRdb to about 2020). Notes on the research overall: Collaborator samples came from the United States, Italy and Spain and covered acute and convalescent phases of COVID-19. A de-identified subject ID, COVID-19 status, age in years and sex were almost always included in the sample metadata. The material from the prospective study consisted of cDNA or gDNA derived from T cells, B-cell-depleted T cells, or PBMCs. The repertoires were released in a freely available public database meant as a resource for research on the immune response to SARS-CoV-2. Deeply sampled blood TCRbeta repertoires from subjects exposed to, actively infected with, or recovered from COVID-19 were included in the dataset. The samples were drawn from two sources: the first 160 participants of the ongoing ImmuneRACE study, and some 1,300 subjects contributed by 6 global collaborators. Where available, HLA class I and class II types were taken from metadata supplied by the sample provider and were not determined by assay-based typing.

The immunoSEQ Assay, a bias-controlled multiplex PCR, was used to amplify TCRbeta CDR3 regions from genomic DNA. From the authors' description of their analysis: The number of nucleated cells in each sample was estimated from the amplification of reference gene primers within the assay. Sequence reads were collapsed and filtered to measure the absolute abundance of every unique TCRbeta CDR3 rearrangement. For each sample, productive Simpson clonality was calculated as the square root of Simpson's diversity index across productive rearrangements. TCRdb took this table from immuneACCESS and kept in-frame rearrangements with V and J called. Such tables lack part of the clones; where checked against another copy, unresolved V genes explain under half of the gap, and the rest is unexplained. That table gives V, J and clone size, and the DNA gave D and trimming. The sample records roughly 130,000 clones, 80% of which are singletons. The ten largest clones add up to approximately 1.8% of the sample.

This clone has just a few counts. This receptor's antigen is unknown. No much larger clone exists at a distance of one base, and base qualities are not known. Whole blood was collected in K2EDTA tubes by collaborating institutions according to the institutions' own protocols. For TCRbeta analysis, collaborators shipped samples as frozen whole blood, isolated PBMCs, or DNA extracted from either of those sample types. General conclusions and limits of the study: How much clinical and demographic metadata was included differed by source and by participant, and the metadata was provided uncurated.

CDR1 and CDR2, per the germline V gene (reference sequence), are MNHEY and SMNVEV. There are 17 amino acids in the CDR3, from cysteine to phenylalanine inclusive. Kept here is only the CDR3 DNA, which spans 51 bases and is read in frame from base 1. After removal of 8 bases from V and 5 bases from J, the junction retains 16 bases not matched to a gene. What was sequenced was peripheral blood. The receptor was derived from a man in his sixties or seventies with acute or convalescent COVID-19. The chain links TRBV27 with TRBJ2-7, and 12 junctional nucleotides match TRBD1. Here the CDR3 is given as CASDLDSRDRGHHEQYF. The nucleotide sequence reads TGTGCCAGCGATCTTGATTCCCGGGACAGGGGGCATCACGAGCAGTACTTC.